Below are 24 T cell receptor beta chains sequenced from a single sample in a study of regulatory T cells in long-lasting Graves disease. Time point of the sample: persistent/refractory GD, antithyroid drugs over 5 years with positive TRAb. PBMCs provided the RNA from which the TCR library was made. CDR3-region Arm-PCR and iRepertoire HTBI primers produced the TCR beta libraries. TCRdb re-analysed the multiplex PCR reads in MiXCR, keeping a single row per CDR3 protein. The table lists a few hundred thousand distinct CDR3 sequences, about a quarter of them singletons. Sequenced material: peripheral blood mononuclear cells (PBMCs), taken when the disease was refractory, from a patient treated with antithyroid drugs. These receptors were collected from a female donor with Graves disease.

This clonotype was counted at least ten times. The V call is TRBV7-9, the J call TRBJ1-4; D may be TRBD1 (6 bases). V was cut by 5 bases and J by 7 bases, with 17 bases left in between. Germline CDR1 SEHNR, CDR2 FQNEAQ (reference sequence). The CDR3 covers 15 residues. This CDR3 is CASSGYRESGEKLFF. DNA of the CDR3: TGTGCCAGCAGCGGTTACAGGGAAAGCGGTGAAAAACTGTTTTTT.

The chain joins TRBV7-9 to TRBJ2-5; maybe TRBD2 (6 bases). The tail of the sequence fits TRBJ2-1 better, so the J call may be wrong. Looked up from germline, CDR1 is SEHNR and CDR2 is FQNEAQ (reference sequence). The CDR3 totals 14 residues. This CDR3 is CASSMGLGGNEQFF. The CDR3 region has the DNA TGTGCCAGCAGCATGGGGTTGGGGGGAAATGAGCAGTTCTTC.

About this clonotype itself: At one end the junction does not follow the germline gene, possibly because of a read error. The gene calls are TRBV4-1 and TRBJ2-7; no reliable D call. This CDR3 spans 8 amino acids. CDR1 is MGHRA, CDR2 YSYEKL, per germline. In nucleotides, the CDR3 is TGCGCCAGCAGCCGAGTGGACTTC. The encoded protein is CASSRVDF.

The chain carries TRBV5-1 and TRBJ2-5; D gene unclear. The CDR3 contains 14 residues. Trimming took 0 bases from V and 4 from J, leaving 10 bases between them. The germline V gene encodes CDR1 SGHRS and CDR2 YFSETQ. The CDR3 DNA reads as TGCGCCAGCAGCTTGGAATTAGTCGGAGAGACCCAGTACTTC. Its translation is CASSLELVGETQYF.

This clonotype was found a few times. The CDR3 reads CASSLSGPGANVLTF. CDR3 coding DNA: TGTGCCAGCAGCTTATCTGGGCCCGGGGCCAACGTCCTGACTTTC. This chain uses TRBV7-3 with TRBJ2-6; D remains unclear. Trimming removed 2 bases from V and 4 bases from J, with 9 bases in between. The CDR3 sequence is 15 residues long. CDR1 is SGHTA and CDR2 is FQGTGA in the germline V gene.

About this clonotype itself: A much larger clone differs by one base, so this may be a read error. The genes are TRBV2 and TRBJ2-7; 9 positions agree with TRBD1. With V trimmed by 6 bases and J by 3 bases, 15 bases remained unmatched. The CDR3 is 17 residues long. Germline CDR1 SNHLY, CDR2 FYNNEI. The CDR3 protein is CASSPMAPGTGLYEQYF. The CDR3 coding sequence is TGTGCCAGCAGCCCTATGGCCCCCGGGACAGGGCTCTACGAGCAGTACTTC.

This clonotype came up a few times. The rearrangement joins TRBV29-1 to TRBJ1-4; no definite D call. The germline V gene has CDR1 SQVTM and CDR2 ANQGSEA. Trimming removed 2 bases from V and 6 bases from J, with 4 bases in between. The CDR3 spans 11 residues. CDR3 sequence (DNA): TGCAGCGTTGAAAGGGATGAAAAACTGTTTTTT. This sequence encodes CSVERDEKLFF.

This clonotype was recorded at least ten times. The chain carries TRBV28 and TRBJ1-5; no firm D call. The CDR3 loop spans 13 amino acids. With 4 bases removed from V and 3 bases from J, the gap between germline ends came to 7 bases. The germline gives CDR1 MDHEN, CDR2 SYDVKM. The chain's CDR3 is CASSSRYNQPQHF. As DNA, the CDR3 is TGTGCCAGCAGTTCGCGTTACAATCAGCCCCAGCATTTT.

J is TRBJ2-7 and V is TRBV6-7; D ambiguous. TRBV6-7 is identified as an open reading frame with a role that is uncertain. CDR3 length: 11 residues. The chain's CDR3 is CVREPAYEQYF. The CDR3 DNA sequence: TGTGTTAGGGAACCCGCCTACGAGCAGTACTTC.

Many counts were recorded for this clonotype. The V and J genes are TRBV3-1 and TRBJ1-1, with D uncertain. Trimming pared 4 bases from V and 1 base from J, leaving 10 bases between. The CDR3 runs 14 residues. Germline CDR1 reads LGHDT; CDR2 reads YNNKEL (reference sequence). CDR3 residues: CASSPISGNTEAFF. In nucleotides, the CDR3 is TGTGCCAGCAGCCCGATCTCAGGGAACACTGAAGCTTTCTTT.

The genes are TRBV28 and TRBJ1-2; D remains unclear. Germline loops: CDR1 MDHEN, CDR2 SYDVKM. V was cut by 5 bases and J by 2 bases, with 12 bases left in between. This CDR3 region has 14 residues. CDR3 nucleotide sequence: TGTGCCAGCAGTACCGCATCGACGAACTATGGCTACACCTTC. Encoded protein: CASSTASTNYGYTF.

The CDR3 spells CASSTTENTGELFF. The CDR3 bases are TGTGCCAGCAGTACAACAGAGAACACCGGGGAGCTGTTTTTT. The V gene is TRBV2, the J gene TRBJ2-2; D is unclear. The germline CDR1 and CDR2 sequences are SNHLY and FYNNEI. V lost 5 bases to trimming and J lost 1 base, with 8 bases between them. This CDR3 region has 14 residues. Drawing the rest from reference TRBV2 and TRBJ2-2, the complete variable domain is EPEVTQTPSHQVTQMGQEVILRCVPISNHLYFYWYRQILGQKVEFLVSFYNNEISEKSEIFDDQFSVERPDGSNFTLKIRSTKLEDSAMYFCASSTTENTGELFFGEGSRLTVL.

The chain's CDR3 is CASSIDRGAYYGYTF. The CDR3 bases are TGTGCCAGTAGTATAGATCGTGGGGCCTACTATGGCTACACCTTC. The chain links TRBV19 to TRBJ1-2; possible D gene TRBD1, 5 bases. Germline CDR1 and CDR2: LNHDA and SQIVND (reference sequence). The CDR3 runs to 15 residues. V was cut by 0 bases and J by 3 bases, with 11 bases left in between.

The V call is TRBV7-6, the J call TRBJ1-1; unclear D gene. Germline lookup yields CDR1 SGHVS and CDR2 FNYEAQ. Trimming left V 1 base short and J 4 bases short, with 16 bases between. CDR3 length equals 16 residues. This chain's CDR3 is CASSLGNLLHSTEAFF. Here the CDR3 DNA reads TGTGCCAGCAGCTTAGGGAACTTACTTCATTCCACTGAAGCTTTCTTT.

This clonotype was detected only a few times. J is TRBJ1-1 and V is TRBV18; 7 nucleotides line up with TRBD1. Germline CDR1 is KGHSH and CDR2 is LQKENI. This CDR3 has 15 amino acids. V lost 3 bases, J lost 6 bases, and 10 bases stayed unmatched. The CDR3 DNA sequence: TGTGCCAGCTCACCCTCGACAGGGATATTCCCTGAAGCTTTCTTT. Encoded protein: CASSPSTGIFPEAFF.

This clonotype was seen many times. The rearrangement links TRBV5-1 to TRBJ1-1, with D unclear. Trimming removed 0 bases at V and 4 bases at J, with 13 bases between. Germline V gene data show CDR1 as SGHRS and CDR2 as YFSETQ. The CDR3 extends over 15 amino acids. The CDR3 DNA follows: TGCGCCAGCAGCTTGGTACTGGGGTTCGGCACTGAAGCTTTCTTT. Translating it yields CASSLVLGFGTEAFF.

This clonotype was seen repeatedly, ten times or more. V and J are TRBV28 and TRBJ1-4; a weak D match, TRBD1 (6 bases). This CDR3 contains 16 residues. V lost 2 bases and J lost 5, with 15 bases in between. Germline lookup yields CDR1 MDHEN and CDR2 SYDVKM. CDR3 sequence (DNA): TGTGCCAGCAGTTTAAGGAGGGGGACGCGCAATGAAAAACTGTTTTTT. The encoded protein is CASSLRRGTRNEKLFF. Supplemented by reference TRBV28 and TRBJ1-4, the full variable domain reads DVKVTQSSRYLVKRTGEKVFLECVQDMDHENMFWYRQDPGLGLRLIYFSYDVKMKEKGDIPEGYSVSREKKERFSLILESASTNQTSMYLCASSLRRGTRNEKLFFGSGTQLSVL.

This clonotype was seen many times. This chain links TRBV5-1 with TRBJ1-1; possible D gene TRBD1, 6 bases. The CDR3 contains 13 residues. Trimming took off 7 bases at V and 4 bases at J, with 14 bases between the two ends. The germline gives CDR1 SGHRS, CDR2 YFSETQ. The CDR3 DNA reads as TGCGCCAGCTCCAGGGGAGGGAGCACTGAAGCTTTCTTT. Its translation: CASSRGGSTEAFF.

The genes are TRBV4-3 and TRBJ2-6; maybe TRBD2 (5 bases). Germline CDR1 and CDR2: LGHNA and YSLEER. This CDR3 is built from 16 residues. V lost 0 bases, J lost 2 bases, and 8 bases lay in between. CDR3 nucleotides: TGCGCCAGCAGCCAAGATCCGGGAACTGGGGCCAACGTCCTGACTTTC. This encodes CASSQDPGTGANVLTF.

V usage is TRBV12-3 or TRBV12-4 and J usage is TRBJ2-5; 9 positions match TRBD2. CDR3 size: 17 residues. V shed 6 bases and J 2 bases; nucleotides not matched to a gene: 13. CDR3: CASSNSTLAGVQETQYF. The CDR3 region has the DNA TGTGCCAGCAGCAACTCCACATTAGCGGGAGTTCAAGAGACCCAGTACTTC.

In this sample, this clonotype turned up a few times. The rearrangement joins TRBV7-3 to TRBJ2-2; D perhaps matches TRBD1 (6 bases). Germline CDR1 is SGHTA and CDR2 is FQGTGA. CDR3 size: 15 residues. Trimming removed 1 base at V and 5 bases at J, with 11 bases between. In DNA form, the CDR3 reads TGTGCCAGCAGCTTAATTCCAGGGACAACCGGGGAGCTGTTTTTT. Amino acid sequence: CASSLIPGTTGELFF.

The CDR3: CASSPPGQGTYGYTF. CDR3 nucleotide sequence: TGTGCCAGCAGCCCTCCGGGACAGGGGACCTATGGCTACACCTTC. This chain connects TRBV9 to TRBJ1-2, with 10 bases lining up with TRBD1. With V trimmed by 4 bases and J by 4 bases, 7 bases remained unmatched. The CDR3 spans 15 residues. CDR1 and CDR2 (germline): SGDLS, YYNGEE.

This clonotype has ten or more counts. The V and J genes are TRBV12-3 or TRBV12-4 and TRBJ1-1, with a tentative D call TRBD1 (5 bases). With 2 bases removed from V and 0 bases from J, the gap between germline ends came to 13 bases. The CDR3 is made up of 16 amino acids. CDR3 region: CASSLMGGLMNTEAFF. The CDR3 DNA reads as TGTGCCAGCAGTTTAATGGGGGGACTCATGAACACTGAAGCTTTCTTT.

This chain links TRBV5-1 with TRBJ2-7; perhaps TRBD2 as D (5 bases). V lost 4 bases and J lost 0, with 14 bases in between. CDR1 SGHRS and CDR2 YFSETQ come from the germline V gene. This CDR3 region has 15 residues. The CDR3 is CASSTGLQSSYEQYF. The CDR3, as DNA: TGCGCCAGCAGCACCGGACTGCAAAGCTCCTACGAGCAGTACTTC.